This TCR beta chain was sequenced during a study of Tregs in tolerant kidney transplant recipients (dated 2019 in TCRdb). Background for the entire study: The study applied TCRbeta sequencing to find donor-specific regulatory T cells before combined kidney and bone marrow transplantation and then followed those same cells after transplant. TCRbeta repertoire sequencing was used in a few healthy controls to compare several methods for expanding Tregs specific for an allogeneic donor. Summary of the overall study and its limitations: The most biologically relevant and donor-specific TCRbeta repertoire appeared to be identified by expanding Tregs with activated donor B cells. The study was constrained by small patient numbers, and validation of the findings is required in larger populations and under other immunosuppression protocols. Biological reproducibility was not directly assessed, although technical replication error appeared to be minimal.

Unstimulated Tregs (CD4+CD25+CD127-), CD4+ non-Tregs (CD4+CD25-), CD4 and CD8 cells were FACS-sorted from thawed PBMCs. Healthy control blood was obtained either as purchased buffy coats or from healthy volunteers. Healthy control blood was processed to PBMCs with a Ficoll density gradient and then cryopreserved, whereas patient PBMCs were collected both before and after transplant. This clone was seen a single time. The specificity of this receptor is unknown. The input lacks base qualities; no much larger clone sits a single base away. Per the germline V gene, SGHNT is the CDR1 and YENEEA is the CDR2. V is shortened by 0 bases, J by 2 bases, and the region joining them spans 11 bases. The CDR3, from cysteine to phenylalanine, totals 15 residues. Only CDR3 DNA remains: 45 bases, in frame from the first base. For TCRbeta CDR3 sequencing, genomic DNA was extracted from sorted cells using the QIAGEN DNeasy Blood and Tissue Kit. High-throughput TCRbeta CDR3 sequencing was carried out commercially through immunoSEQ, with PCR amplification with bias correction and internal controls included. Per the authors' processing: A unique productive TCRbeta sequence was defined by the CDR3 nucleotide sequence when primers matched, and otherwise by the CDR3 amino acid sequence together with the Vbeta and Jbeta genes. Sorting error was corrected by removing sequences shared between sorted populations at a frequency ratio of 2:1 or less, and the remaining shared sequences were assigned to the higher population. Sequences were defined as donor-reactive when expanded at least 5-fold in CFSE-low cells versus unstimulated cells and present at a frequency of at least 0.01% in CFSE-low cells. Repertoire divergence was quantified by Jensen-Shannon divergence using the top 100 TCRbeta sequences ranked by frequency. For any sample with multiple sequencing runs, sorting error was corrected in each run separately before the runs were pooled. TCRdb carries this immuneACCESS record with in-frame sequences only. Its versions omit some clonotypes, under half of them owing to an unresolved V gene in the studies checked, with the rest unexplained. V and J calls plus clone size are reproduced from that table; the DNA served to infer D and trimming. The sample records more than 95,000 clones, about 90% of which are singletons. Of the sample, roughly 0.63% is held by the ten largest clones.

The source is a human donor in good health. Input material: CD4+ T cells from blood. Rearrangement joined TRBV11-3 to TRBJ2-7; a confident D gene designation cannot be given. The CDR3 region reads CASSLDFGLAYEQYF. The bases are TGTGCCAGCAGCTTAGATTTCGGCCTTGCCTACGAGCAGTACTTC.